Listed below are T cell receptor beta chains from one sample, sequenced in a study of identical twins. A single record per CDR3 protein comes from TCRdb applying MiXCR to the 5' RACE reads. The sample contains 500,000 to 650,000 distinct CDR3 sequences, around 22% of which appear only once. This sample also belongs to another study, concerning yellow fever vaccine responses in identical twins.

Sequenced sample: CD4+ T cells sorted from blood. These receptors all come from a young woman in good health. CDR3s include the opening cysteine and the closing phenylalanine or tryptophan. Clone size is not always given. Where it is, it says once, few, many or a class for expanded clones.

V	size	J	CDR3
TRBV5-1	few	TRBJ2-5	CASSFRGGTQETQYF
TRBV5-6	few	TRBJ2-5	CASNRKARLETQYF
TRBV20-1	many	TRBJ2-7	CSARPGQGSYEQYF
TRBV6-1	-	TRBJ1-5	CASSSGQGHQPQHF
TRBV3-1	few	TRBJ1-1	CASSQDLNGVNTEAFF
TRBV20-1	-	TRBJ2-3	CSANGLAGARGDTQYF
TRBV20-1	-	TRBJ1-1	CSAPNRAEAFF
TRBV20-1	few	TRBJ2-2	CSATGQAGELFF
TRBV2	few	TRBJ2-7	CASSDLDYEQYF
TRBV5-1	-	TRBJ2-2	CASSLALGQGSTGELFF
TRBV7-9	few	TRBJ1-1	CASSRNSVRNTEAFF
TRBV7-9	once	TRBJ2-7	CASSPQREQYF
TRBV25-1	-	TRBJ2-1	CASSRKGNNEQFF
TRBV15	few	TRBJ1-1	CATTDRGATEAFF
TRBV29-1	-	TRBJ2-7	CSVVAGTYEQYF
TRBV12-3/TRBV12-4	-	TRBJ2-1	CASSFGRGTYNEQFF
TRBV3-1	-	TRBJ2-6	CASSQYSPLGANVLTF
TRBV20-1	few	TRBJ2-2	CSARGLIDAGELFF
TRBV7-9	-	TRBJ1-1	CASSLAQGLVAEAFF
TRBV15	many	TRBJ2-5	CATSREGETQYF
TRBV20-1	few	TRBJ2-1	CSATGQGNEQFF
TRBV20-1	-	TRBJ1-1	CSASHSNTEAFF
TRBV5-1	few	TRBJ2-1	CASSWRTSGLTYNEQFF
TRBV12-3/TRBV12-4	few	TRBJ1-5	CASSHVNQPQHF
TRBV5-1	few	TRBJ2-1	CASSPPGQGNEQFF
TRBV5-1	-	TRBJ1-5	CASSPTTGVSNQPQHF
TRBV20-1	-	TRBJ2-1	CSARTSGRTIEQFF
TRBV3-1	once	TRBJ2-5	CASTQGVQPGQTQYF
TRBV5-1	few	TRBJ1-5	CASSYTSGDQPQHF
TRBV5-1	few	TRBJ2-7	CASSLGAAYEQYF
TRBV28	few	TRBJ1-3	CASVYSYSGNTIYF